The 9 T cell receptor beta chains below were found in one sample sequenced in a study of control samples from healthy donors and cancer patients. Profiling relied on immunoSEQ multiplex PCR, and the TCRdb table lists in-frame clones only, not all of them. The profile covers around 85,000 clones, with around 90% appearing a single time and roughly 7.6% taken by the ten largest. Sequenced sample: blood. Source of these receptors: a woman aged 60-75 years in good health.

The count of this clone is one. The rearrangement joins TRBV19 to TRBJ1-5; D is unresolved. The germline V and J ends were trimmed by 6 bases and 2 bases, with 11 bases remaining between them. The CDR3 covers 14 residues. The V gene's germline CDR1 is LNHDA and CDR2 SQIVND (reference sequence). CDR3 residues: CASRTVVGNQPQHF. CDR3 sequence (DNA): TGTGCCAGTAGGACGGTAGTGGGCAATCAGCCCCAGCATTTT.

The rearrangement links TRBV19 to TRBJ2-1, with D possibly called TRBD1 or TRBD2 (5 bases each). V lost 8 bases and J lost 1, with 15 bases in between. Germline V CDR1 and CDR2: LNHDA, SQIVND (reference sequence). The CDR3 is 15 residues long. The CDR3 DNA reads TGTGCCAGTCGGGATCCAGGGAAATCCTACAATGAGCAGTTCTTC. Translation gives CASRDPGKSYNEQFF.

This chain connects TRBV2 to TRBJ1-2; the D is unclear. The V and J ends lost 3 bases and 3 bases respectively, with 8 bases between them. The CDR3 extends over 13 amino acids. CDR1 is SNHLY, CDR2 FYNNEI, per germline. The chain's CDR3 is CASSDGEYYGYTF. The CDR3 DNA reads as TGTGCCAGCAGTGATGGAGAATACTATGGCTACACCTTC.

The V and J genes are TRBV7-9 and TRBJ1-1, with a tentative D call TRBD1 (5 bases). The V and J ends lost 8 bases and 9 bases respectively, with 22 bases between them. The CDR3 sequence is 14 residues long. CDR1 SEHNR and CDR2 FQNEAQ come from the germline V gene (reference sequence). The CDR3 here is CASAQQALRSQAFF. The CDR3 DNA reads TGTGCCAGCGCTCAACAGGCCCTGAGGTCTCAAGCTTTCTTT.

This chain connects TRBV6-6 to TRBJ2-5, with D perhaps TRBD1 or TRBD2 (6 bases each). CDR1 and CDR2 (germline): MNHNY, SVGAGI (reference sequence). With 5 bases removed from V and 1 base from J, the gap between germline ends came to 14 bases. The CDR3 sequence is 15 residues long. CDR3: CASSNLRGAQETQYF. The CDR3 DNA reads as TGTGCCAGCAGTAACCTTAGGGGGGCCCAAGAGACCCAGTACTTC.

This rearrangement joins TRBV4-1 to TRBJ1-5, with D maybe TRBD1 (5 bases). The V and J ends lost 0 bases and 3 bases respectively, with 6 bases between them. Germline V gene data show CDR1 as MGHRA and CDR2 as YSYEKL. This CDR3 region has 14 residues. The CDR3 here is CASSQEGDNQPQHF. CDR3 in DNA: TGCGCCAGCAGCCAAGAAGGGGACAATCAGCCCCAGCATTTT.

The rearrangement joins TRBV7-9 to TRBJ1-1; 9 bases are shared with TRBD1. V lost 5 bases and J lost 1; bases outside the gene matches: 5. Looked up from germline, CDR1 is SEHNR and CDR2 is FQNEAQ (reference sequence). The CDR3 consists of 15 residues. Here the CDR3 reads CASSQDRGQNTEAFF. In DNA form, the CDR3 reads TGTGCCAGCAGCCAGGACAGGGGACAGAACACTGAAGCTTTCTTT.

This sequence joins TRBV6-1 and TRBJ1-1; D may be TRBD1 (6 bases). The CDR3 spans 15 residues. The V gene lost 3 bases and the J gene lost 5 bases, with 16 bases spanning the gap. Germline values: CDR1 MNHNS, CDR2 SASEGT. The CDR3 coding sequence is TGTGCCAGCAGTGACGAGGGGGAGGGATGGACTGAAGCTTTCTTT. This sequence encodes CASSDEGEGWTEAFF.

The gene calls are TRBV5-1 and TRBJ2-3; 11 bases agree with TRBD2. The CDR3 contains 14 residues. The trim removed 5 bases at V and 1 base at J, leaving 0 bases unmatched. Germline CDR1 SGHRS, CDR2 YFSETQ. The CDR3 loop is CASRGLAGTDTQYF. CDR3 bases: TGCGCCAGCAGGGGACTAGCGGGCACAGATACGCAGTATTTT. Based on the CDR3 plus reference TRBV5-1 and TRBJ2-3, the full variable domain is KAGVTQTPRYLIKTRGQQVTLSCSPISGHRSVSWYQQTPGQGLQFLFEYFSETQRNKGNFPGRFSGRQFSNSRSEMNVSTLELGDSALYLCASRGLAGTDTQYFGPGTRLTVL.